This T cell receptor (beta chain) was profiled in a study of blood T cell repertoires in COVID-19. The method was immunoSEQ multiplex PCR; TCRdb's version includes in-frame clones alone and lacks a portion of them. There are 150,000 to 200,000 clones in the sample; around 90% occur only once, and around 0.5% lies in the top ten. Germline CDR1 is MNHEY and CDR2 is SMNVEV (reference sequence). The V gene lost 3 bases and the J gene lost 5 bases, with 16 bases spanning the gap. CDR3 length: 15 amino acids. Specimen: peripheral blood. The TCR sequence derives from a man aged 45-65 years with acute or convalescent COVID-19. The genes are TRBV27 and TRBJ1-1, with D possibly being TRBD1 (5 bases). The chain's CDR3 is CASSFGASGGTEAFF. As DNA, the CDR3 is TGTGCCAGCAGTTTTGGGGCGTCCGGGGGGACTGAAGCTTTCTTT.